This TCR beta chain was identified during a study of shared clonotypes between healthy human individuals. Deletions cut 7 bases from V and 4 bases from J, with 13 bases between. Germline V CDR1 and CDR2: SNHLY, FYNNEI. The CDR3 covers 13 residues. TCRdb's copy holds only in-frame clones and misses some; the assay was immunoSEQ multiplex PCR. Of hundreds of thousands of clones listed, more than 70% were seen once; the top ten hold around 2%. V and J are TRBV2 and TRBJ2-5; D is unresolved. This clonotype originated in a woman aged 25 to 39 in good health. The sample was memory CD4+ T cells sorted from blood. The sample's subset: CD45RA-negative fraction. The CDR3 DNA reads as TGTGCCAGCAAGGTAGCCCTACCAGAGACCCAGTACTTC. It codes for CASKVALPETQYF.